The rows below give T cell receptor beta chains drawn from one sample of a study of siplizumab effects on memory and regulatory T cells. Profiled with immunoSEQ multiplex PCR; TCRdb holds only in-frame clones, not every one. The sample records about 100,000 clones, about 95% being singletons. The source material was non-Treg CD4+ T cells sorted from blood. Receptor source: a human donor in good health. Both conserved end residues are part of each CDR3. Each record gives: D gene, V gene, clone size, J gene, CDR3 protein, CDR3 DNA. A D gene is named only where the DNA matches it firmly. Rows may omit the clone size; those that give it use once, few, many or a size class.

.,TRBV7-9,.,TRBJ2-3,CASSFGTPSTDTQYF,TGTGCCAGCAGCTTCGGGACACCAAGCACAGATACGCAGTATTTT
.,TRBV6-4,.,TRBJ2-3,CASRRTVAEPSTDTQYF,TGTGCCAGCAGAAGAACTGTAGCGGAACCAAGCACAGATACGCAGTATTTT
.,TRBV5-4,.,TRBJ1-3,CASSLIRGGSGNTIYF,TGTGCCAGCAGCTTGATTCGGGGCGGCTCTGGAAACACCATATATTTT
TRBD2,TRBV7-2,.,TRBJ2-7,CASSTGLAGPTYEQYF,TGTGCCAGCAGCACGGGACTAGCGGGACCTACCTACGAGCAGTACTTC
.,TRBV19,.,TRBJ2-3,CASSINLERVGSQYF,TGTGCCAGTAGTATAAATCTGGAGCGGGTGGGATCGCAGTATTTT
.,TRBV5-1,.,TRBJ1-3,CASSRDNSGNTIYF,TGCGCCAGCAGCCGGGACAACTCTGGAAACACCATATATTTT
.,TRBV5-4,.,TRBJ1-5,CASSLDVNQPQHF,TGTGCCAGCAGCTTGGACGTCAATCAGCCCCAGCATTTT
.,TRBV19,.,TRBJ1-3,CASSRGGSSGNTIYF,TGTGCCAGTAGTAGGGGGGGCTCCTCTGGAAACACCATATATTTT
.,TRBV5-1,.,TRBJ1-3,CASSLGLDTSLSGNTIYF,TGCGCCAGCAGCTTGGGATTGGACACCAGCCTATCTGGAAACACCATATATTTT
.,TRBV6-1,.,TRBJ2-1,CASSEALDEQFF,TGTGCCAGCAGTGAAGCTTTGGATGAGCAGTTCTTC
TRBD2,TRBV11-2,.,TRBJ2-2,CASSQRVAIAGDGGELFF,TGTGCCAGCAGCCAAAGGGTGGCGATAGCGGGAGATGGCGGGGAGCTGTTTTTT
.,TRBV19,.,TRBJ1-4,CASSARMTWHPTNEKLFF,TGTGCCAGTAGTGCCCGGATGACTTGGCATCCAACTAATGAAAAACTGTTTTTT
.,TRBV6-6,.,TRBJ1-2,CASSYRGASYGYTF,TGTGCCAGCAGTTACCGGGGGGCTAGCTATGGCTACACCTTC
TRBD1,TRBV5-1,.,TRBJ2-3,CASSLRGQGATDTQYF,TGCGCCAGCAGCTTAAGGGGACAGGGCGCCACAGATACGCAGTATTTT
.,TRBV19,.,TRBJ2-1,CASSIGGAPKFF,TGTGCCAGTAGTATCGGCGGGGCCCCGAAGTTCTTC
TRBD2,TRBV6-6,.,TRBJ2-3,CASSIRTSGSPDTQYF,TGTGCCAGCAGTATTAGGACTAGCGGGAGCCCAGATACGCAGTATTTT
.,TRBV30,.,TRBJ2-3,CAWGGASTSTDTQYF,TGTGCCTGGGGGGGGGCTAGCACTAGCACAGATACGCAGTATTTT
.,TRBV11-2,.,TRBJ1-2,CASSLDIARDKLEEGYTF,TGTGCCAGCAGCTTAGACATTGCCCGGGACAAACTCGAGGAGGGCTACACCTTC
.,TRBV4-1,.,TRBJ2-1,CASSQFGLVSNEQFF,TGCGCCAGCAGCCAATTCGGGCTAGTTTCCAATGAGCAGTTCTTC
.,TRBV7-9,.,TRBJ2-3,CASNPYGVRNTDTQYF,TGTGCCAGCAACCCTTATGGGGTCAGAAACACAGATACGCAGTATTTT
.,TRBV2,.,TRBJ1-5,CASTQHGARDQPQHF,TGTGCCAGCACTCAACACGGGGCACGGGACCAGCCCCAGCATTTT
.,TRBV28,.,TRBJ1-1,CASSPQVRTEAFF,TGTGCCAGCAGTCCACAGGTCCGTACTGAAGCTTTCTTT
TRBD2,TRBV19,.,TRBJ2-1,CASNSGTSGYNEQFF,TGTGCCAGTAACTCTGGGACTAGCGGTTACAATGAGCAGTTCTTC
.,TRBV6-6,.,TRBJ2-3,CASSKEFRTGTRSYF,TGTGCCAGCAGCAAAGAATTTCGAACCGGGACCCGCTCGTATTTT
TRBD2,TRBV2,.,TRBJ2-7,CASSEVGLAGVTEQYF,TGTGCCAGCAGTGAAGTGGGGCTAGCGGGAGTGACCGAGCAGTACTTC
.,TRBV29-1,.,TRBJ1-2,CSVDGSYGYTF,TGCAGCGTTGATGGTAGCTATGGCTACACCTTC
TRBD2,TRBV19,.,TRBJ2-7,CASSISPSGSYEQYF,TGTGCCAGTAGTATATCCCCTAGCGGAAGCTACGAGCAGTACTTC
.,TRBV18,once,TRBJ2-7,CASSLGVMYEQYF,TGTGCCAGCTCCCTCGGGGTGATGTACGAGCAGTACTTC